These 9 T cell receptor beta chains were all obtained from the same sample, sequenced in a study of cytomegalovirus exposure and HLA in healthy donors. The study ran its PCR with 60 Vbeta and 13 Jbeta primers. Only in-frame clones appear in the TCRdb table, and some are missing; sequencing was by immunoSEQ multiplex PCR. The sample consists of approximately 150,000 clones, 75% of them appearing once. The sequencing input was PBMCs. These TCRs come from a man aged 18 to 29 in good health and CMV-seropositive.

The CDR3 region is CSVGDNGPPYEQYF. As DNA, the CDR3 is TGCAGCGTTGGGGACAACGGACCGCCCTACGAGCAGTACTTC. J is TRBJ2-5 and V is TRBV29-1; TRBD1 might be the D (6 bases). The better agreement between TRBJ2-7 and the DNA end casts doubt on the J call. The germline gives CDR1 SQVTM, CDR2 ANQGSEA. The CDR3 sequence is 14 residues long.

The chain's CDR3 is CAWTPGGGRWIGYTF. DNA for the CDR3: TGTGCCTGGACCCCGGGGGGGGGCCGTTGGATAGGCTACACCTTC. The chain joins TRBV30 to TRBJ1-2; TRBD1 is a possible D gene (6 bases). CDR3 length: 15 amino acids. V shed 4 bases and J shed 8 bases, with 23 bases lying between them. From germline, CDR1 is GTSNPN and CDR2 SVGIG (reference sequence).

This CDR3 reads CASSSRGLGFSYF. CDR3 sequence (DNA): TGTGCCAGCAGTTCTCGAGGACTGGGCTTTTCGTATTTT. V is TRBV27 and J is TRBJ2-3; possibly TRBD2 for D (5 bases). CDR3 size: 13 residues. Germline V gene data show CDR1 as MNHEY and CDR2 as SMNVEV (reference sequence). Trimming took off 4 bases at V and 14 bases at J, with 19 bases between the two ends.

This chain joins TRBV28 and TRBJ2-1, with D unclear. Looked up from germline, CDR1 is MDHEN and CDR2 is SYDVKM. The CDR3 extends over 13 amino acids. With 5 bases removed from V and 7 bases from J, the gap between germline ends came to 12 bases. The CDR3 loop reads CASSPLAVNEQFF. In DNA form, the CDR3 reads TGTGCCAGCAGTCCCCTGGCAGTGAATGAGCAGTTCTTC.

The sample holds a few counts of this clone. This chain links TRBV27 with TRBJ2-1; 13 positions match TRBD2. Germline CDR1 is MNHEY and CDR2 is SMNVEV (reference sequence). This CDR3 is 18 amino acids long. The V gene end was trimmed by 5 bases and the J gene end by 1 base; junction bases not matched to a gene: 8. The CDR3 spells CASSPLWGLAGSYNEQFF. Here the CDR3 DNA reads TGTGCCAGCAGTCCGTTATGGGGACTAGCGGGATCCTACAATGAGCAGTTCTTC.

The genes are TRBV25-1 and TRBJ2-4; 8 nucleotides line up with TRBD2. CDR3 length: 14 amino acids. J was trimmed by 8 bases and V by 4 bases; bases with no gene match: 7. Germline V gene data show CDR1 as MGHDK and CDR2 as SYGVNS. The CDR3 coding sequence is TGTGCCAGCAGTGCGGGAGGGTTAGAATACATTCAGTACTTC. Translated, it gives CASSAGGLEYIQYF.

The genes are TRBV19 and TRBJ2-5, with TRBD1 identical over 8 bases. V trimming: 5 bases; J trimming: 5 bases; junction bases outside the gene matches: 4. Germline CDR1 is LNHDA and CDR2 is SQIVND (reference sequence). The CDR3 runs to 13 residues. As DNA, the CDR3 is TGTGCCAGTAGTTGGGACAGGTCGGAGACCCAGTACTTC. This encodes CASSWDRSETQYF.

V and J are TRBV19 and TRBJ1-2; TRBD1 agrees at 9 bases. The V and J ends lost 4 bases and 6 bases, in that order; junction bases with no gene match: 3. Germline V gives CDR1 LNHDA, CDR2 SQIVND (reference sequence). The CDR3 has 13 amino acids. CDR3 DNA sequence: TGTGCCAGTAGTACACGACAGGGGGATGGCTACACCTTC. It is translated as CASSTRQGDGYTF.

This clone has only a few counts. J is TRBJ1-5 and V is TRBV27; 8 bases align to TRBD1. The V gene's germline CDR1 is MNHEY and CDR2 SMNVEV (reference sequence). The CDR3 contains 19 residues. The ends lost 6 bases at V and 0 bases at J; junction bases unmatched: 16. CDR3 region: CASSTTPGTGVLSNQPQHF. For the CDR3, the DNA is TGTGCCAGCAGCACAACCCCCGGGACAGGAGTACTTAGCAATCAGCCCCAGCATTTT.